The 28 T cell receptor beta chains reported below all come from one sample, sequenced in a study of blood T cells in healthy people across ages. The second PCR ran about 6 to 12 cycles with a sample-barcoded 5' primer and J-beta primers. TCRdb re-called the 5' RACE reads with MiXCR, one entry per CDR3 protein. The sample holds about 1.5 million distinct CDR3 sequences, approximately 42% seen once. Sequencing was carried out using blood. The receptors stem from a woman younger than 35 in good health.

As to this clonotype: Lacking the conserved final phenylalanine or tryptophan, this CDR3 likely reflects a read error. The chain links TRBV3-1 to TRBJ2-5, with a weak D call TRBD1 (6 bases). Germline CDR1 LGHDT, CDR2 YNNKEL (reference sequence). V was cut by 4 bases and J by 11 bases, with 17 bases left in between. This CDR3 region has 13 residues. The CDR3 spells CASSRRGLNEQYS. DNA of the CDR3: TGTGCCAGCAGCCGCAGGGGTCTGAATGAGCAGTACTCC.

DNA of the CDR3: TGCAGTGCTAGAGTAGGGGGCGTAGGGAACACTGAAGCTTTCTTT. Protein sequence: CSARVGGVGNTEAFF. V usage is TRBV20-1 and J usage is TRBJ1-1; the match to TRBD1 covers 7 bases. V gave up 1 base and J gave up 1 base; unmatched junction bases: 6. The CDR3 covers 15 residues. The germline gives CDR1 DFQATT, CDR2 SNEGSKA (reference sequence).

The sample holds many counts of this clonotype. This rearrangement joins TRBV25-1 to TRBJ2-5; the D gene is possibly TRBD2 (7 bases). From germline, CDR1 is MGHDK and CDR2 SYGVNS. V shed 0 bases and J shed 5 bases, with 19 bases lying between them. The CDR3 contains 17 residues. This chain's CDR3 is CASSEYSVGGAGETQYF. CDR3 nucleotide sequence: TGTGCCAGCAGTGAATATAGCGTTGGGGGGGCCGGGGAGACCCAGTACTTC.

This clonotype appeared a few times. CDR3 protein: CSASYGPVGYTF. The DNA of the CDR3 is TGCAGTGCTAGTTACGGACCTGTCGGCTACACCTTC. The V and J genes are TRBV20-1 and TRBJ1-2, with no clear D. This CDR3 comprises 12 residues. The V end lost 3 bases, the J end lost 8 bases, and 13 bases lay between the germline ends. CDR1 and CDR2 (germline): DFQATT, SNEGSKA (reference sequence).

The chain employs TRBV27 and TRBJ2-1; TRBD2 matches at 11 bases. The germline V gene encodes CDR1 MNHEY and CDR2 SMNVEV (reference sequence). V lost 5 bases and J lost 5; bases outside the gene matches: 17. The CDR3 runs to 19 residues. As DNA, the CDR3 is TGTGCCAGCAGTCCGATAGAAAGCCATCTAGCGGGGGGCAACAATGAGCAGTTCTTC. It encodes CASSPIESHLAGGNNEQFF.

J is TRBJ2-5 and V is TRBV7-2; 7 bases fit TRBD2. Trimming cost V 1 base and J 12 bases; bases outside gene matches: 8. The CDR3 length is 13 residues. Germline V gene lookup returns CDR1 SGHTA and CDR2 FQGNSA. This CDR3 reads CASSLVVAGEKYF. In DNA form, the CDR3 reads TGTGCCAGCAGCTTAGTTGTTGCGGGAGAAAAGTACTTC.

This clonotype was observed a single time. An end of the junction does not agree with germline; a read error may underlie this. The chain couples TRBV12-3 or TRBV12-4 to TRBJ2-6; the D is unclear. This CDR3 region has 13 residues. DNA for the CDR3: TGTGCCAGCAGTTCTGGTGGGGTCAACGTCCTGACTTTC. Translation gives CASSSGGVNVLTF.

This clonotype was seen at least ten times. CDR3 amino acids: CSVDGHSGTDTQYF. For the CDR3, the DNA is TGCAGCGTTGATGGTCACAGCGGCACAGATACGCAGTATTTT. The rearrangement joins TRBV29-1 to TRBJ2-3; D gene unclear. Germline CDR1 SQVTM, CDR2 ANQGSEA. V lost 3 bases, J lost 1 base, and 11 bases lay in between. There are 14 residues in the CDR3.

The chain joins TRBV7-2 to TRBJ2-7, with unresolved D. The CDR3 has 13 amino acids. Trimming removed 2 bases at V and 6 bases at J, with 11 bases between. CDR1 is SGHTA, CDR2 FQGNSA, per germline. The CDR3, as DNA: TGTGCCAGCAGCTTATCCCAATCGGTCGAGCAGTACTTC. This codes for CASSLSQSVEQYF.

This clonotype was detected only a few times. The V call is TRBV20-1, the J call TRBJ2-7, with 8 bases identical to TRBD2. Unmatched junction bases numbered 4, after V lost 4 bases and J lost 5 bases. The V gene's germline CDR1 is DFQATT and CDR2 SNEGSKA (reference sequence). The CDR3 length is 12 residues. The CDR3 DNA follows: TGCAGTGCTAAAGGACTAGCTAACGAGCAGTACTTC. Amino acid sequence: CSAKGLANEQYF.

This clonotype showed up just a few times. The chain has TRBV14 and TRBJ2-1; 8 bases map to TRBD2. The length of the CDR3 is 17 residues. Germline V CDR1 and CDR2: SGHDN, FVKESK. V lost 0 bases, J lost 8 bases, and 12 bases stayed unmatched. CDR3 loop: CASSQEYSSGKGYEQFF. In DNA, the CDR3 is TGTGCCAGCAGCCAAGAGTATAGTAGCGGGAAGGGATATGAGCAGTTCTTC. The complete variable domain, with remaining parts taken from reference TRBV14 and TRBJ2-1, reads EAGVTQFPSHSVIEKGQTVTLRCDPISGHDNLYWYRRVMGKEIKFLLHFVKESKQDESGMPNNRFLAERTGGTYSTLKVQPAELEDSGVYFCASSQEYSSGKGYEQFFGPGTRLTVL.

This clonotype came up a few times. The rearrangement joins TRBV5-1 to TRBJ2-1; D perhaps matches TRBD2 (6 bases). Germline V lookup: CDR1 SGHRS, CDR2 YFSETQ. Deletions cut 9 bases from V and 0 bases from J, with 13 bases between. The CDR3 totals 14 residues. Written as DNA, the CDR3 is TGCGCCACGGCGCGGGGCAACTCCTACAATGAGCAGTTCTTC. Its protein product is CATARGNSYNEQFF.

The table lists this clonotype with a few counts. The chain is built from TRBV5-1 and TRBJ2-1, with 7 bases that match TRBD2. CDR1 and CDR2 from the germline V gene are SGHRS and YFSETQ. The CDR3 length is 15 residues. Losses at the gene ends were 1 base for V and 7 bases for J; bases not matched to a gene: 8. The CDR3: CASSLRSSGDNEQFF. The CDR3 region has the DNA TGCGCCAGCAGCTTGAGGTCTAGCGGCGATAATGAGCAGTTCTTC.

The chain combines TRBV28 with TRBJ2-7, with 8 bases identical to TRBD1. V was pared by 4 bases and J by 2 bases, with 7 bases of the junction left unmatched. Germline CDR1 reads MDHEN; CDR2 reads SYDVKM. The CDR3 totals 15 residues. CDR3 protein: CASSSLRQGPYEQYF. The CDR3 nucleotides are TGTGCCAGCAGTTCCCTCCGACAGGGGCCCTACGAGCAGTACTTC.

The chain uses TRBV20-1 and TRBJ1-5; 10 nucleotides line up with TRBD1. V lost 4 bases and J lost 0; bases outside the gene matches: 12. Germline lookup yields CDR1 DFQATT and CDR2 SNEGSKA (reference sequence). This CDR3 contains 18 residues. The CDR3 DNA reads as TGCAGTGCTACGCCAGGGACAGGGGCCTTCTATAGCAATCAGCCCCAGCATTTT. It yields the protein CSATPGTGAFYSNQPQHF.

This clonotype has more than one count but fewer than ten. Mismatch with germline at one junction end may stem from a read error. The V gene is TRBV7-7, the J gene TRBJ2-2; D not certain. The CDR3 runs 14 residues. The V gene's germline CDR1 is SSHAT and CDR2 FNYEAQ (reference sequence). The CDR3 region has the DNA TGTGCTAGCAGCTTTCGGCTGAACACCGGGGAGCTGTTTTTT. Protein product: CASSFRLNTGELFF.

The chain is built from TRBV29-1 and TRBJ1-2; 7 nucleotides align to TRBD1. Looked up from germline, CDR1 is SQVTM and CDR2 is ANQGSEA. The junction had 13 bases not matched to a gene; V was cut back by 5 bases and J by 7 bases. The length of the CDR3 is 14 residues. The CDR3: CSVLIDRAFAGYTF. Here the CDR3 DNA reads TGCAGCGTTCTTATCGACAGGGCCTTTGCTGGCTACACCTTC.

V is TRBV24-1 and J is TRBJ1-6; maybe TRBD1 (5 bases). The V gene's germline CDR1 is KGHDR and CDR2 SFDVKD. CDR3 length equals 14 residues. Trimming shortened V by 4 bases and J by 7 bases, and 10 bases separated the two germline ends. In DNA form, the CDR3 reads TGTGCCACCAGTGACGTCAGGGAAAATTCACCCCTCCACTTT. Amino acid sequence: CATSDVRENSPLHF.

This sequence joins TRBV7-6 and TRBJ2-5, with D perhaps being TRBD1 or TRBD2 (5 bases each). The CDR3 has 14 residues. The V gene lost 2 bases and the J gene lost 11 bases, with 18 bases spanning the gap. Germline CDR1 is SGHVS and CDR2 is FNYEAQ. CDR3: CASSLKPGPRKQYF. The CDR3 DNA sequence: TGTGCCAGCAGCTTAAAACCGGGACCTCGGAAGCAGTACTTC.

The CDR3 reads CASSVTGGDGAGELFF. The CDR3 DNA follows: TGTGCCAGCAGCGTTACAGGGGGCGATGGAGCCGGGGAGCTGTTTTTT. The genes are TRBV5-6 and TRBJ2-2; 9 bases fit TRBD1. CDR3 length: 16 residues. Germline V gene lookup returns CDR1 SGHDT and CDR2 YYEEEE. Trimming removed 4 bases from V and 6 bases from J; junction bases left unmatched: 10.

The chain uses TRBV20-1 and TRBJ1-1; D may be TRBD1 (5 bases). The V end lost 1 base, the J end lost 6 bases, and 9 bases lay between the germline ends. CDR3 length equals 12 residues. CDR1 and CDR2 (germline): DFQATT, SNEGSKA (reference sequence). The CDR3 coding sequence is TGCAGTGCTAGAGTGGGGCGGGCTGAAGCTTTCTTT. Encoded protein: CSARVGRAEAFF.

This chain uses TRBV6-5 with TRBJ2-1; no firm D call. Germline CDR1 reads MNHEY; CDR2 reads SVGAGI. The germline V and J ends were trimmed by 5 bases and 6 bases, with 14 bases remaining between them. This CDR3 contains 14 residues. The CDR3 protein is CASSVDLSGNEQFF. The CDR3 DNA is TGTGCCAGCAGTGTCGACCTTTCGGGCAATGAGCAGTTCTTC.

This clonotype was observed a few times. The chain recombines TRBV7-2 with TRBJ2-5; TRBD2 matches 9 bases. Germline V gene data show CDR1 as SGHTA and CDR2 as FQGNSA. Germline trimming cut 5 bases from V and 5 bases from J; bases unmatched to any gene: 6. The CDR3 has 14 residues. This chain's CDR3 is CASSPSGMMETQYF. The DNA for the CDR3 is TGTGCCAGCAGCCCTAGCGGGATGATGGAGACCCAGTACTTC.

V gene TRBV7-9 combines with J gene TRBJ1-2, with TRBD1 identical over 7 bases. Germline V gene sequence: CDR1 SEHNR, CDR2 FQNEAQ (reference sequence). V lost 6 bases to trimming and J lost 5 bases; unmatched junction nucleotides: 15. The CDR3 has 16 amino acids. CDR3 bases: TGTGCCAGCAGTCGACAGGGAAGGGACGCAGCATATGGCTACACCTTC. This sequence encodes CASSRQGRDAAYGYTF. Using reference TRBV7-9 and TRBJ1-2 for the parts outside the CDR3, the full variable domain is DTGVSQNPRHKITKRGQNVTFRCDPISEHNRLYWYRQTLGQGPEFLTYFQNEAQLEKSRLLSDRFSAERPKGSFSTLEIQRTEQGDSAMYLCASSRQGRDAAYGYTFGSGTRLTVV.

As DNA, the CDR3 is TGCAGCGTCCCCGGGGGACAGGGGGTGCCCGGGGAGCTGTTTTTT. Its translation: CSVPGGQGVPGELFF. V usage is TRBV29-1 and J usage is TRBJ2-2; the match to TRBD1 covers 11 bases. The trim removed 6 bases at V and 6 bases at J, leaving 9 bases unmatched. Germline lookup yields CDR1 SQVTM and CDR2 ANQGSEA. The CDR3 runs 15 residues.

This clonotype was found a few times. The chain couples TRBV13 to TRBJ2-5; 7 nucleotides match TRBD1. The CDR3 extends over 14 amino acids. The V and J ends lost 5 bases and 1 base, in that order; junction bases with no gene match: 4. Germline CDR1 PRHDT, CDR2 FYEKMQ (reference sequence). The CDR3 DNA reads TGTGCCAGCAGCGGGACAGCAGGCCAAGAGACCCAGTACTTC. As protein: CASSGTAGQETQYF.

This clonotype was detected only a few times. The gene calls are TRBV27 and TRBJ2-5; no definite D call. The CDR3 consists of 14 residues. The V gene lost 2 bases and the J gene lost 4 bases, with 11 bases spanning the gap. The V gene's germline CDR1 is MNHEY and CDR2 SMNVEV (reference sequence). The DNA for the CDR3 is TGTGCCAGCAGTTTAAAAATAGGGCTAGAGACCCAGTACTTC. Translation: CASSLKIGLETQYF.

This clonotype was counted only a few times. V usage is TRBV27 and J usage is TRBJ1-5, with 9 bases fitting TRBD1. The CDR3 is made up of 14 amino acids. Trimming removed 6 bases from V and 7 bases from J; junction bases left unmatched: 7. Germline CDR1 reads MNHEY; CDR2 reads SMNVEV (reference sequence). DNA of the CDR3: TGTGCCAGCAGCTACAGGGGGCCCAGGCAGCCCCAGCATTTT. Encoded protein: CASSYRGPRQPQHF.